These 28 T cell receptor beta chains were all obtained from the same sample, sequenced in a study of CD8 T cells in ankylosing spondylitis. Study results and limitations: Among TCR beta sequences, a motif of roughly 8 highly homologous variants appeared characteristic of ankylosing spondylitis blood.

MiXCR, applied by TCRdb to the 5' RACE reads, yields one record per CDR3 protein. The sample shows 100,000 or so distinct CDR3 sequences, roughly 8.8% of them seen only once. What these receptors recognize is not known. The sample consisted of blood, either unsorted or a sorted T cell fraction (not recorded which). The receptors originated from a male donor with ankylosing spondylitis.

This clonotype showed up many times. The chain employs TRBV7-9 and TRBJ2-5; TRBD1 matches at 10 bases. Germline V gene sequence: CDR1 SEHNR, CDR2 FQNEAQ (reference sequence). CDR3 size: 13 residues. The CDR3: CSGQGTPQETQYF. CDR3 nucleotide sequence: TGTTCGGGACAGGGGACACCCCAAGAGACCCAGTACTTC.

This clonotype was detected ten times or more. The CDR3 loop reads CASTGRQMNTEAFF. CDR3 sequence (DNA): TGTGCCAGCACCGGGCGTCAAATGAACACTGAAGCTTTCTTT. The chain couples TRBV4-2 to TRBJ1-1; D unresolved. Per germline, CDR1 LGHNA and CDR2 YNFKEQ. Between the trimmed V and J ends, which lost 7 bases and 0 bases, there was a span of 12 bases. The CDR3 length is 14 residues.

This clonotype was observed at least ten times. This chain links TRBV4-2 with TRBJ2-4, with 9 bases aligning to TRBD2. Germline trimming cut 1 base from V and 0 bases from J; bases unmatched to any gene: 4. Germline values: CDR1 LGHNA, CDR2 YNFKEQ. The CDR3 runs 17 residues. For the CDR3, the DNA is TGTGCCAGCAGCCAAGGGCGGGAGGGCTTAGCCAAAAACATTCAGTACTTC. Amino acids: CASSQGREGLAKNIQYF.

There are many counts of this clonotype. This sequence joins TRBV12-3 or TRBV12-4 and TRBJ2-3; D perhaps matches TRBD2 (5 bases). V shed 5 bases and J shed 1 base, with 13 bases lying between them. The CDR3 is made up of 15 amino acids. The CDR3 DNA reads TGTGCCAGCAGTGGACTTCCGGCGGGCACAGATACGCAGTATTTT. Translating gives CASSGLPAGTDTQYF.

This clonotype was found a few times. This chain uses TRBV24-1 with TRBJ1-2; D uncertain. The CDR3 length is 14 residues. V lost 4 bases, J lost 4 bases, and 12 bases lay in between. Germline CDR1 is KGHDR and CDR2 is SFDVKD. The CDR3, as DNA: TGTGCCACCAGTGACCCCAGGAAGTCCTATGGCTACACCTTC. It yields the protein CATSDPRKSYGYTF.

The gene calls are TRBV15 and TRBJ1-2; TRBD1 might be the D (6 bases). The CDR3 runs to 16 residues. The V end lost 0 bases, the J end lost 4 bases, and 15 bases lay between the germline ends. CDR1 is LNHNV, CDR2 YYDKDF, per germline (reference sequence). The DNA of the CDR3 is TGTGCCACCAGCAGAGATTCGGCAGGGGAAAGCTATGGCTACACCTTC. As protein: CATSRDSAGESYGYTF.

V and J are TRBV2 and TRBJ2-7; D is possibly TRBD2 (6 bases). This CDR3 is built from 13 residues. The germline V gene encodes CDR1 SNHLY and CDR2 FYNNEI. V lost 7 bases and J 2 bases, leaving 12 bases between the germline ends. The CDR3 nucleotides are TGTGCCAGCAAACCGGGACTCCCCTACGAGCAGTACGTC. Its translation: CASKPGLPYEQYV.

The chain employs TRBV9 and TRBJ1-1; D remains unclear. The germline V gene has CDR1 SGDLS and CDR2 YYNGEE. V was clipped by 0 bases and J by 2 bases, with 8 bases between them. CDR3 length equals 14 residues. CDR3 region: CASSVEVSNTEAFF. The CDR3 coding sequence is TGTGCCAGCAGCGTAGAGGTCTCAAACACTGAAGCTTTCTTT.

The rearrangement links TRBV7-9 to TRBJ1-1; D not certain. Looked up from germline, CDR1 is SEHNR and CDR2 is FQNEAQ (reference sequence). The CDR3 has 12 amino acids. With 5 bases removed from V and 7 bases from J, the gap between germline ends came to 11 bases. The DNA for the CDR3 is TGTGCCAGCAGCCCCTACAGCTTTGAAGCTTTCTTT. As protein: CASSPYSFEAFF.

In this sample, this clonotype turned up a few times. The chain joins TRBV7-9 to TRBJ2-7, with D possibly matching TRBD2 (5 bases). CDR1 SEHNR and CDR2 FQNEAQ come from the germline V gene (reference sequence). The length of the CDR3 is 14 residues. Between the trimmed V and J ends, which lost 5 bases and 3 bases, there was a span of 14 bases. The CDR3: CASSDLDGVYEQYF. The CDR3 bases are TGTGCCAGCAGCGACCTGGACGGGGTCTACGAGCAGTACTTC.

The rearrangement uses TRBV6-1 and TRBJ2-2, with a possible D match to TRBD1 (5 bases). This CDR3 region has 14 residues. V was pared by 2 bases and J by 3 bases, with 7 bases between. The germline V gene encodes CDR1 MNHNS and CDR2 SASEGT. The CDR3 DNA reads TGTGCCAGCAGTGAAACGACAGACACCGGGGAGCTGTTTTTT. It codes for CASSETTDTGELFF.

There are a few counts of this clonotype. The V and J genes are TRBV12-3 or TRBV12-4 and TRBJ1-1; a possible D gene is TRBD1 (5 bases). CDR3 length: 16 amino acids. V lost 6 bases and J lost 1, with 18 bases in between. CDR3 DNA sequence: TGTGCCAGCAGCGGAAAAGGGAGGGGTGCGAACACTGAAGCTTTCTTT. Translated, it gives CASSGKGRGANTEAFF.

The chain links TRBV11-2 to TRBJ2-7, with D hard to call. Germline V lookup: CDR1 SGHAT, CDR2 FQNNGV. V was cut by 3 bases and J by 3 bases, with 21 bases left in between. CDR3 length equals 17 residues. CDR3 nucleotides: TGTGCCAGCAGCTTGGGAATTGGGTTCGGGCCTAACTACGAGCAGTACTTC. Translation gives CASSLGIGFGPNYEQYF.

The chain recombines TRBV7-9 with TRBJ1-2, with 9 bases fitting TRBD1. The CDR3 has 17 residues. J lost 4 bases, V lost 1 base, and 10 bases had no gene match. Germline loops: CDR1 SEHNR, CDR2 FQNEAQ (reference sequence). The CDR3 loop is CASSLDTLGQGIYGYTF. The DNA for the CDR3 is TGTGCCAGCAGCTTAGACACGTTGGGACAGGGCATCTATGGCTACACCTTC. The variable domain in full, with the rest retrieved from reference TRBV7-9 and TRBJ1-2, is DTGVSQNPRHKITKRGQNVTFRCDPISEHNRLYWYRQTLGQGPEFLTYFQNEAQLEKSRLLSDRFSAERPKGSFSTLEIQRTEQGDSAMYLCASSLDTLGQGIYGYTFGSGTRLTVV.

This clonotype was seen many times. The J gene is TRBJ2-1, the V gene TRBV27; TRBD2 aligns across 7 bases. The trim removed 0 bases at V and 4 bases at J, leaving 6 bases unmatched. This CDR3 region has 16 residues. The germline V gene encodes CDR1 MNHEY and CDR2 SMNVEV (reference sequence). The CDR3 DNA reads TGTGCCAGCAGTTTATCCCCTAGCGGTCAATACAATGAGCAGTTCTTC. This translates into CASSLSPSGQYNEQFF.

The rearrangement uses TRBV3-1 and TRBJ2-7; the D is unclear. There are 13 residues in the CDR3. The germline V and J ends were trimmed by 1 base and 3 bases, with 7 bases remaining between them. Germline V gene sequence: CDR1 LGHDT, CDR2 YNNKEL (reference sequence). CDR3: CASSQGQYYEQYV. CDR3 coding DNA: TGTGCCAGCAGCCAAGGCCAGTACTACGAGCAGTACGTC.

The table lists this clonotype with a few counts. CDR3 amino acids: CASSIDRTGNQPQHF. CDR3 DNA: TGTGCCAGTAGTATAGATCGGACAGGCAATCAGCCCCAGCATTTT. The chain has TRBV19 and TRBJ1-5; D is perhaps TRBD1 (6 bases). The CDR3 is 15 residues long. Trimming shortened V by 0 bases and J by 2 bases, and 8 bases separated the two germline ends. CDR1 and CDR2 from the germline V gene are LNHDA and SQIVND (reference sequence).

This clonotype was seen more than once but under ten times. This chain uses TRBV7-6 with TRBJ2-3, with 8 bases identical to TRBD2. V dropped 1 base and J dropped 6; count of bases not matched to a gene: 6. CDR3 size: 15 residues. Germline loops: CDR1 SGHVS, CDR2 FNYEAQ. This CDR3 is CASSLEAGEGDTQYF. CDR3 in DNA: TGTGCCAGCAGCTTAGAAGCGGGAGAAGGGGATACGCAGTATTTT.

The table lists this clonotype with many counts. The chain recombines TRBV27 with TRBJ2-5; a weak D match, TRBD2 (6 bases). The germline CDR1 and CDR2 sequences are MNHEY and SMNVEV (reference sequence). V was trimmed by 5 bases and J by 4 bases, leaving 23 bases between them. This CDR3 spans 17 amino acids. The chain's CDR3 is CASSPSPTSMEGETQYF. The CDR3, as DNA: TGTGCCAGCAGTCCCTCGCCCACTAGCATGGAAGGAGAGACCCAGTACTTC.

This clonotype was detected ten times or more. This chain joins TRBV5-1 and TRBJ2-1; D is unresolved. Germline V lookup: CDR1 SGHRS, CDR2 YFSETQ. With 7 bases removed from V and 2 bases from J, the gap between germline ends came to 16 bases. The CDR3 loop spans 15 amino acids. The CDR3 coding sequence is TGCGCCAGCTCCCCCCCGGCACCACCCTACAATGAGCAGTTCTTC. Its translation: CASSPPAPPYNEQFF. Looking up the rest from reference TRBV5-1 and TRBJ2-1 gives the full variable domain: KAGVTQTPRYLIKTRGQQVTLSCSPISGHRSVSWYQQTPGQGLQFLFEYFSETQRNKGNFPGRFSGRQFSNSRSEMNVSTLELGDSALYLCASSPPAPPYNEQFFGPGTRLTVL.

There are a few counts of this clonotype. This chain connects TRBV7-9 to TRBJ2-2, with 8 bases matching TRBD1. V was clipped by 7 bases and J by 3 bases; unmatched bases: 4. The CDR3 extends over 14 amino acids. The V gene's germline CDR1 is SEHNR and CDR2 FQNEAQ (reference sequence). The CDR3 sequence is CASNPTGDTGELFF. The DNA for the CDR3 is TGTGCCAGCAACCCGACAGGGGACACCGGGGAGCTGTTTTTT.

This chain links TRBV27 with TRBJ2-1; tentative D call: TRBD1 (5 bases). The CDR3 covers 13 residues. Germline assignment: CDR1 MNHEY and CDR2 SMNVEV (reference sequence). V was shortened by 4 bases and J by 5 bases, with 9 bases between the two germline ends. In DNA form, the CDR3 reads TGTGCCAGCAGTTCCACAGGTAACAATGAGCAGTTCTTC. Its protein product is CASSSTGNNEQFF.

The chain combines TRBV6-4 with TRBJ1-1; D not certain. The length of the CDR3 is 14 residues. V gave up 2 bases and J gave up 1 base, with 8 bases separating them. Germline assignment: CDR1 MRHNA and CDR2 SNTAGT. The CDR3 reads CASSDAPGNTEAFF. The CDR3 DNA reads TGTGCCAGCAGTGACGCTCCCGGGAACACTGAAGCTTTCTTT.

Ten or more counts support this clonotype. This chain connects TRBV18 to TRBJ2-7; D gene unclear. The V and J ends lost 0 bases and 3 bases respectively, with 6 bases between them. Germline V gene lookup returns CDR1 KGHSH and CDR2 LQKENI. This CDR3 is built from 13 residues. The CDR3 sequence: CASSPPDFYEQYF. In DNA form, the CDR3 reads TGTGCCAGCTCACCACCGGATTTCTACGAGCAGTACTTC.

This rearrangement joins TRBV14 to TRBJ1-1; D is uncertain. Trimming shortened V by 4 bases and J by 5 bases, and 11 bases separated the two germline ends. Germline assignment: CDR1 SGHDN and CDR2 FVKESK. The CDR3 runs to 13 residues. This CDR3 is CASSPDLGTEAFF. For the CDR3, the DNA is TGTGCCAGCAGCCCCGACCTGGGAACTGAAGCTTTCTTT.

The rearrangement joins TRBV19 to TRBJ1-2, with D uncertain. CDR3 size: 13 residues. V shed 6 bases and J shed 4 bases, with 12 bases lying between them. Germline assignment: CDR1 LNHDA and CDR2 SQIVND (reference sequence). This CDR3 reads CASSAIESYGYTF. The CDR3 coding sequence is TGTGCCAGTAGCGCGATAGAAAGCTATGGCTACACCTTC. The whole variable domain, remainder taken from reference TRBV19 and TRBJ1-2, is DGGITQSPKYLFRKEGQNVTLSCEQNLNHDAMYWYRQDPGQGLRLIYYSQIVNDFQKGDIAEGYSVSREKKESFPLTVTSAQKNPTAFYLCASSAIESYGYTFGSGTRLTVV.

This clonotype came up many times. The gene calls are TRBV11-3 and TRBJ2-3; 10 positions match TRBD2. This CDR3 has 16 residues. The germline CDR1 and CDR2 sequences are SGHNT and YENEEA. V trimming: 2 bases; J trimming: 4 bases; junction bases outside the gene matches: 6. In DNA, the CDR3 is TGTGCCAGCAGCTTAATGCTAGCGGGAGAGCCAGATACGCAGTATTTT. Amino acid sequence: CASSLMLAGEPDTQYF. Complete variable domain (other parts from reference TRBV11-3 and TRBJ2-3): EAGVVQSPRYKIIEKKQPVAFWCNPISGHNTLYWYLQNLGQGPELLIRYENEEAVDDSQLPKDRFSAERLKGVDSTLKIQPAELGDSAVYLCASSLMLAGEPDTQYFGPGTRLTVL.

This clonotype was detected many times. This sequence joins TRBV5-6 and TRBJ2-7; tentative D call: TRBD2 (5 bases). Trimming removed 2 bases from V and 1 base from J, with 7 bases in between. The CDR3 sequence is 13 residues long. Germline assignment: CDR1 SGHDT and CDR2 YYEEEE. The CDR3 is CASSFGESYEQYF. The CDR3 coding sequence is TGTGCCAGCAGCTTCGGGGAATCCTACGAGCAGTACTTC.